Shown below are 13 T cell receptor beta chains from a single sample sequenced in a study of PD-L1 blockade in urothelial cancer. TCRdb's table, derived via immunoSEQ multiplex PCR, lists solely in-frame clones and lacks some. Here the sample spans some 57,000 clones, more than 75% being singletons. Sample time point: pretreatment peripheral blood. Sequences were derived from PBMCs, sampled around atezolizumab (anti-PD-L1) treatment. The receptors were gathered from a man aged 50-60 years with urothelial cancer.

This sequence joins TRBV7-9 and TRBJ1-1; 7 bases are a match to TRBD1. V shed 4 bases, J shed 5 bases, and the junction held 7 bases outside the gene matches. CDR1 SEHNR and CDR2 FQNEAQ come from the germline V gene (reference sequence). The CDR3 contains 14 residues. The chain's CDR3 is CASSYEGASTEAFF. The CDR3 DNA sequence: TGTGCCAGCAGCTACGAGGGGGCAAGTACTGAAGCTTTCTTT.

The chain carries TRBV9 and TRBJ2-3; 7 nucleotides align to TRBD2. The CDR3 totals 16 residues. The trim removed 4 bases at V and 1 base at J, leaving 9 bases unmatched. Germline V gene sequence: CDR1 SGDLS, CDR2 YYNGEE. CDR3 amino acids: CASSTPGAGGTDTQYF. CDR3 nucleotide sequence: TGTGCCAGCAGCACCCCCGGGGCGGGAGGCACAGATACGCAGTATTTT.

This rearrangement joins TRBV6-1 to TRBJ2-5; the D is unclear. Trimming removed 6 bases at V and 5 bases at J, with 10 bases between. The germline V gene encodes CDR1 MNHNS and CDR2 SASEGT. This CDR3 region has 12 residues. The CDR3 region has the DNA TGTGCCAGCAGGGAGCACGAGGAGACCCAGTACTTC. Translation: CASREHEETQYF.

The J gene is TRBJ2-7, the V gene TRBV5-1, with TRBD2 as a possible D gene (6 bases). V lost 0 bases and J 4 bases, leaving 8 bases between the germline ends. Germline CDR1 and CDR2: SGHRS and YFSETQ. This CDR3 contains 13 residues. CDR3 sequence: CASSLDREYEQYF. The CDR3 nucleotides read TGCGCCAGCAGCTTGGATCGGGAGTACGAGCAGTACTTC.

The genes are TRBV19 and TRBJ2-7; 11 nucleotides agree with TRBD1. Germline-derived CDR1 and CDR2 are LNHDA and SQIVND (reference sequence). This CDR3 is 14 amino acids long. The V and J ends lost 5 bases and 5 bases, in that order; junction bases with no gene match: 5. The CDR3 reads CASSLRTGGHEQYF. The CDR3 DNA reads as TGTGCCAGTAGTTTGCGGACAGGGGGCCACGAGCAGTACTTC.

The chain combines TRBV5-4 with TRBJ2-7; 9 bases are shared with TRBD1. V lost 10 bases to trimming and J lost 4 bases; unmatched junction nucleotides: 12. Looked up from germline, CDR1 is SGHNT and CDR2 is YYREEE (reference sequence). This CDR3 has 14 amino acids. CDR3 nucleotide sequence: TGTGCCGCCGGTCAAGGGACAGGGCTATACGAGCAGTACTTC. It encodes CAAGQGTGLYEQYF.

V gene TRBV11-3 combines with J gene TRBJ2-7; 8 bases match TRBD1. The V gene end was trimmed by 4 bases and the J gene end by 5 bases; junction bases not matched to a gene: 10. The germline gives CDR1 SGHNT, CDR2 YENEEA. The CDR3 loop spans 15 amino acids. CDR3 sequence reads: CASSSSLDRDHEQYF. The CDR3 DNA is TGTGCCAGCAGCTCAAGTTTGGACAGGGATCACGAGCAGTACTTC.

The chain recombines TRBV6-6 with TRBJ2-7; the D is unclear. With 2 bases removed from V and 1 base from J, the gap between germline ends came to 12 bases. The germline gives CDR1 MNHNY, CDR2 SVGAGI (reference sequence). The CDR3 runs to 15 residues. CDR3 loop: CASSYRPQLSYEQYF. CDR3 in DNA: TGTGCCAGCAGTTACCGCCCACAGCTTTCCTACGAGCAGTACTTC.

This chain links TRBV11-2 with TRBJ2-7, with 9 bases that match TRBD2. The V segment lost 5 bases and the J segment 3 bases; nucleotides outside the gene matches: 8. The CDR3 sequence is 15 residues long. CDR1 is SGHAT, CDR2 FQNNGV, per germline. The CDR3 spells CASSQDKTSGYEQYF. In DNA form, the CDR3 reads TGTGCCAGCAGCCAGGACAAGACTAGCGGCTACGAGCAGTACTTC.

The CDR3: CASSLTDTEAFF. Written as DNA, the CDR3 is TGTGCCAGCAGCTTGACAGACACTGAAGCTTTCTTT. This chain joins TRBV5-5 and TRBJ1-1; D call uncertain. The V end lost 1 base, the J end lost 3 bases, and 4 bases lay between the germline ends. The CDR3 runs to 12 residues. Per the germline V gene, CDR1 is SGHKS and CDR2 is YYEKEE (reference sequence).

The chain has TRBV4-1 and TRBJ2-7; 8 nucleotides align to TRBD1. The trim removed 0 bases at V and 3 bases at J, leaving 7 bases unmatched. The CDR3 covers 16 residues. Per germline, CDR1 MGHRA and CDR2 YSYEKL. CDR3 DNA: TGCGCCAGCAGCCAAGATGGGGGAGACAGGGGCTACGAGCAGTACTTC. Amino acids: CASSQDGGDRGYEQYF.

This clone was recorded a few times. The chain links TRBV15 to TRBJ2-2; 15 bases fit TRBD2. CDR1 is LNHNV and CDR2 is YYDKDF in the germline V gene (reference sequence). Losses at the gene ends were 3 bases for V and 4 bases for J; bases not matched to a gene: 9. The CDR3 contains 19 residues. DNA of the CDR3: TGTGCCACCAGCAGGGCCACCTGGACTAGCGGGAGGGGCACCGGGGAGCTGTTTTTT. As protein: CATSRATWTSGRGTGELFF.

The rearrangement uses TRBV5-1 and TRBJ2-2; 8 bases map to TRBD1. The germline V gene has CDR1 SGHRS and CDR2 YFSETQ. The V gene end was trimmed by 3 bases and the J gene end by 6 bases; junction bases not matched to a gene: 4. This CDR3 spans 14 amino acids. The CDR3 spells CASSYYRGAGELFF. In DNA, the CDR3 is TGCGCCAGCAGCTACTACAGGGGGGCCGGGGAGCTGTTTTTT. Full variable domain (missing parts from reference TRBV5-1 and TRBJ2-2): KAGVTQTPRYLIKTRGQQVTLSCSPISGHRSVSWYQQTPGQGLQFLFEYFSETQRNKGNFPGRFSGRQFSNSRSEMNVSTLELGDSALYLCASSYYRGAGELFFGEGSRLTVL.